These 18 T cell receptor beta chains originate from one sample sequenced in a study of blood T cell repertoires in COVID-19. The repertoire was sequenced with immunoSEQ multiplex PCR; TCRdb's copy has only in-frame clones and lacks some. This sample carries under 45,000 clones, about 87% of them seen once, and the ten largest clones take 10%. The source material was peripheral blood. The receptor set was obtained from an elderly man with active COVID-19.

CDR3 sequence reads: CASSPGRPPYEQYF. The DNA of the CDR3 is TGTGCCAGCAGCCCTGGGCGACCACCCTACGAGCAGTACTTC. The chain uses TRBV5-6 and TRBJ2-7; D unresolved. The V gene's germline CDR1 is SGHDT and CDR2 YYEEEE. The CDR3 has 14 residues. Trimming pared 4 bases from V and 2 bases from J, leaving 13 bases between.

The J gene is TRBJ2-5, the V gene TRBV12-3 or TRBV12-4, with 9 bases lining up with TRBD1. This CDR3 is 13 amino acids long. V trimming: 6 bases; J trimming: 1 base; junction bases outside the gene matches: 0. CDR3 protein: CASRQGAQETQYF. The CDR3 DNA reads as TGTGCCAGCAGACAGGGGGCCCAAGAGACCCAGTACTTC.

J is TRBJ2-1 and V is TRBV5-1; 8 nucleotides match TRBD2. Germline CDR1 SGHRS, CDR2 YFSETQ. Unmatched junction bases numbered 13, after V lost 3 bases and J lost 5 bases. This CDR3 has 17 residues. The CDR3 bases are TGCGCCAGCAGCTCTCCTAAGACTAGCGAACTGAACAATGAGCAGTTCTTC. Translating it yields CASSSPKTSELNNEQFF.

V is TRBV7-8 and J is TRBJ2-3; D is unresolved. Germline loops: CDR1 SGHVS, CDR2 FQNEAQ. V lost 3 bases and J 2 bases, leaving 6 bases between the germline ends. The CDR3 has 13 amino acids. This chain's CDR3 is CASSFQYTDTQYF. The CDR3 DNA reads TGTGCCAGCAGCTTTCAGTACACAGATACGCAGTATTTT.

The chain couples TRBV29-1 to TRBJ2-2; no clear D. This CDR3 spans 12 amino acids. CDR1 is SQVTM, CDR2 ANQGSEA, per germline. The V end was cut by 1 base, the J end by 4 bases, with 4 bases between. In DNA, the CDR3 is TGCAGCGTTGAAGGGAGCACCGGGGAGCTGTTTTTT. This sequence encodes CSVEGSTGELFF.

The chain uses TRBV19 and TRBJ2-3, with TRBD2 matching over 11 bases. Germline assignment: CDR1 LNHDA and CDR2 SQIVND (reference sequence). CDR3 size: 16 residues. V shed 5 bases and J 3 bases; nucleotides not matched to a gene: 7. The CDR3 here is CASSSRLAGMTDTQYF. In DNA form, the CDR3 reads TGTGCCAGTAGTTCGAGACTAGCGGGAATGACAGATACGCAGTATTTT.

The rearrangement joins TRBV28 to TRBJ1-3; 9 bases align to TRBD1. The CDR3 is 15 residues long. With V trimmed by 5 bases and J by 8 bases, 10 bases remained unmatched. Germline CDR1 is MDHEN and CDR2 is SYDVKM. CDR3 region: CASSPPPGQGDTIYF. In nucleotides, the CDR3 is TGTGCCAGCAGTCCACCCCCGGGACAGGGTGACACCATATATTTT.

The table lists this clone with a count of one. The rearrangement links TRBV1 to TRBJ1-2; TRBD1 reflects the table's D call only, with no check against the DNA. TRBV1 is described as a pseudogene. This CDR3 spans 19 amino acids. CDR3 in DNA: TGCACCAGCAGCCAACACCTGTCCCGGCAGGCAAAAAAGTGGGATGGCTACACCTTC. Protein: CTSSQHLSRQAKKWDGYTF.

This clone appeared a single time. The chain recombines TRBV5-1 with TRBJ2-5, with 8 positions matching TRBD2. V was pared by 2 bases and J by 1 base, with 1 base of the junction left unmatched. Germline V gene sequence: CDR1 SGHRS, CDR2 YFSETQ. The CDR3 length is 14 residues. CDR3 nucleotide sequence: TGCGCCAGCAGCTTCAGCGGGAGCCAAGAGACCCAGTACTTC. It yields the protein CASSFSGSQETQYF.

The chain is built from TRBV15 and TRBJ2-1; the D gene is possibly TRBD2 (6 bases). The germline gives CDR1 LNHNV, CDR2 YYDKDF (reference sequence). Trimming removed 1 base from V and 6 bases from J, with 10 bases in between. The CDR3 has 14 residues. DNA for the CDR3: TGTGCCACCAGCAGAGTTGGGGGGATCAATGAGCAGTTCTTC. The encoded protein is CATSRVGGINEQFF. The entire variable domain, with the rest obtained from reference TRBV15 and TRBJ2-1, is as follows: DAMVIQNPRYQVTQFGKPVTLSCSQTLNHNVMYWYQQKSSQAPKLLFHYYDKDFNNEADTPDNFQSRRPNTSFCFLDIRSPGLGDTAMYLCATSRVGGINEQFFGPGTRLTVL.

The CDR3, as DNA: TGTGCCAGCAGCACCGGACTAGAGGCCTACGAGCAGTACTTC. Translating gives CASSTGLEAYEQYF. The chain uses TRBV7-2 and TRBJ2-7; 7 bases align to TRBD2. Looked up from germline, CDR1 is SGHTA and CDR2 is FQGNSA. This CDR3 comprises 14 residues. With 5 bases clipped from V and 2 bases from J, the junction kept 6 bases outside the gene matches.

The chain recombines TRBV4-1 with TRBJ2-3; 15 bases match TRBD2. V lost 4 bases, J lost 2 bases, and 7 bases stayed unmatched. Germline CDR1 reads MGHRA; CDR2 reads YSYEKL. The length of the CDR3 is 18 residues. The CDR3 DNA is TGCGCCAGCAGCCGCCGGACTAGCGGGAGGGAACTCACAGATACGCAGTATTTT. The encoded protein is CASSRRTSGRELTDTQYF.

This clone came up a few times. The rearrangement uses TRBV6-5 and TRBJ2-7, with 8 bases aligning to TRBD2. Germline V lookup: CDR1 MNHEY, CDR2 SVGAGI. V was clipped by 7 bases and J by 0 bases; unmatched bases: 2. The CDR3 sequence is 13 residues long. The CDR3 DNA sequence: TGTGCCAGCACCGGGGGGGACTCCTACGAGCAGTACTTC. It is translated as CASTGGDSYEQYF.

The chain uses TRBV2 and TRBJ1-6, with a weak D call TRBD1 (6 bases). Per germline, CDR1 SNHLY and CDR2 FYNNEI. With 6 bases removed from V and 4 bases from J, the gap between germline ends came to 10 bases. The CDR3 sequence is 14 residues long. The CDR3 loop reads CASSLGQYNSPLHF. CDR3 in DNA: TGTGCCAGCAGCCTCGGACAGTATAATTCACCCCTCCACTTT.

The chain recombines TRBV7-2 with TRBJ1-6, with 8 bases matching TRBD1. The J segment lost 9 bases and the V segment lost 3 bases, leaving 10 bases of the junction unmatched. CDR1 and CDR2 from the germline V gene are SGHTA and FQGNSA. The CDR3 is 16 residues long. The CDR3 sequence: CASSFAGGPQSSPLHF. As DNA, the CDR3 is TGTGCCAGCAGCTTTGCAGGGGGCCCTCAGTCTTCACCCCTCCACTTT.

This chain joins TRBV27 and TRBJ2-2; weak D call: TRBD1 (6 bases). V was pared by 8 bases and J by 6 bases, with 13 bases between. This CDR3 has 13 residues. The germline V gene encodes CDR1 MNHEY and CDR2 SMNVEV (reference sequence). CDR3 DNA: TGTGCCAGCGGACACCAGGGGTCCGGGGAGCTGTTTTTT. This gives the protein CASGHQGSGELFF.

V is TRBV28 and J is TRBJ2-7, with 7 bases matching TRBD2. The CDR3 consists of 14 residues. The V segment lost 5 bases and the J segment 5 bases; nucleotides outside the gene matches: 9. In germline, CDR1 is MDHEN, CDR2 SYDVKM. Here the CDR3 DNA reads TGTGCCAGCAGTAGGGCGGGAGCCGTAAACGAGCAGTACTTC. It is translated as CASSRAGAVNEQYF.

In its sample, this clone was seen a few times. V usage is TRBV18 and J usage is TRBJ2-1, with a weak D call TRBD1 (6 bases). This CDR3 has 13 amino acids. Deletions cut 4 bases from V and 10 bases from J, with 14 bases between. Per germline, CDR1 KGHSH and CDR2 LQKENI. The CDR3, as DNA: TGTGCCAGCTCACTAACAGGGTCTGAGGAGCAGTTCTTC. Translation gives CASSLTGSEEQFF.